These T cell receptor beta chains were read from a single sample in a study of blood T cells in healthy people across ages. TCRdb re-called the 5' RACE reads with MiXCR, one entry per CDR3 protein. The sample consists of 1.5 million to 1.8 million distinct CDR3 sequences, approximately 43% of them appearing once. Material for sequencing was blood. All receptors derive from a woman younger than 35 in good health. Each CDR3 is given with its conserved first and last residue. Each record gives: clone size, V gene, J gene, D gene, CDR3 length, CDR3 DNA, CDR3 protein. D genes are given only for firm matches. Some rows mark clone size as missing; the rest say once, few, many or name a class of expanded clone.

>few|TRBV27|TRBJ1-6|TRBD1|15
TGTGCCAGCAGTTCGACGGGACAGCAGAACTCACCCCTCCACTTT
CASSSTGQQNSPLHF
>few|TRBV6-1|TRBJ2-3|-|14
TGTGCCAGCAGTGAACAGGCCACCACAGATACGCAGTATTTT
CASSEQATTDTQYF
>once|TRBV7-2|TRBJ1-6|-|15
TGTGCCAGCAGCTTAGCGGGCGGAACTCATTCACCCCCCCACTTT
CASSLAGGTHSPPHF
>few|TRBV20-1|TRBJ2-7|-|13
TGCAGTGCGCAAAAACAGGGTGTAGGCGAGCAGTACTTC
CSAQKQGVGEQYF
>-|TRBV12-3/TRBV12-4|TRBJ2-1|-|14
TGTGCCAGCAGTTTAACAGGCCCCAGAGAGACCCAGTTCTTC
CASSLTGPRETQFF
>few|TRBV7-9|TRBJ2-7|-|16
TGTGCCAGCAGCCCAACCCTTAGCGACCCTAACTACGAGCAGTACTTC
CASSPTLSDPNYEQYF
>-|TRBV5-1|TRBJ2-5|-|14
TGCGCCAGCAGCTTGGCCCCAGGGGAAAGGGAGCAGTACTTC
CASSLAPGEREQYF
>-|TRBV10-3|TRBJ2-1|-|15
TGTGCCATCAGTGAGCTCGACAGGCTTTACAATGAGCAGTTCTTC
CAISELDRLYNEQFF
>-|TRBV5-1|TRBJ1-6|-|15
TGCGCCAGCAGCTTGGAGGGATTCGGTAATTCACCCCTCCACTTT
CASSLEGFGNSPLHF
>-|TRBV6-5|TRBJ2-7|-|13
TGTGCCAGCAGTTGCGTGGACAGCTACGAGCAGTACTTC
CASSCVDSYEQYF